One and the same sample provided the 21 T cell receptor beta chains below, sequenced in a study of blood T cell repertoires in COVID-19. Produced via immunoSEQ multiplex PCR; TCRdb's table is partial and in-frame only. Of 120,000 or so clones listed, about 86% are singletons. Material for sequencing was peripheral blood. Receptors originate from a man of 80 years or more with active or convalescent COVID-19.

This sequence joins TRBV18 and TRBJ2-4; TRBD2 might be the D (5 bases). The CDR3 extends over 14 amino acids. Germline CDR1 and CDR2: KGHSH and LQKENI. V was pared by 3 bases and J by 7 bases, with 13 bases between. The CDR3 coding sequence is TGTGCCAGCTCACCTTCCTGGGAGTCCAACATTCAGTACTTC. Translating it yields CASSPSWESNIQYF.

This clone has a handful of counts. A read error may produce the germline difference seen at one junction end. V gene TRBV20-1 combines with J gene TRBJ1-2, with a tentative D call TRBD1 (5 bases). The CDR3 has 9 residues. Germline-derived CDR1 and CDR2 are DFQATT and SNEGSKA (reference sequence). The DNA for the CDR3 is TGCAGTGCTAAGGGGATCGTTGACTTC. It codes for CSAKGIVDF.

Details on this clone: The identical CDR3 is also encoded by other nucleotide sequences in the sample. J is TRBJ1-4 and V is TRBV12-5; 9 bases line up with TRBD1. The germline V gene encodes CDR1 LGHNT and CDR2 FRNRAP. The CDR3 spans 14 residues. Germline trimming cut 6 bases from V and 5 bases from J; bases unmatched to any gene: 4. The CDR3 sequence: CASGPGTGNEKLFF. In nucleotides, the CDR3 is TGTGCTAGTGGCCCCGGGACAGGGAATGAAAAACTGTTTTTT.

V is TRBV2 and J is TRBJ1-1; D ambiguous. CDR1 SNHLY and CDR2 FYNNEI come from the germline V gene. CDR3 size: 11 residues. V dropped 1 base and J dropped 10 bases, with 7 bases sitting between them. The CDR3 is CASSEGRGAFF. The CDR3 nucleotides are TGTGCCAGCAGTGAAGGGCGGGGAGCTTTCTTT.

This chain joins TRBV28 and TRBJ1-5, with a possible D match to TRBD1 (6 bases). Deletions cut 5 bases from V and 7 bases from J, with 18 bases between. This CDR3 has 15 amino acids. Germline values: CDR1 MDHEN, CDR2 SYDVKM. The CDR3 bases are TGTGCCAGCAGTATCTCGGGGGGGGCGGGGCAGCCCCAGCATTTT. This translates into CASSISGGAGQPQHF.

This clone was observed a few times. CDR3 bases: TGTGCCAGCAGCCAAATAACGGGGAGGGAGACCCAGTACTTC. It translates to CASSQITGRETQYF. The V gene is TRBV14, the J gene TRBJ2-5, with a tentative D call TRBD2 (6 bases). Germline CDR1 and CDR2: SGHDN and FVKESK. The CDR3 is 14 residues long. Trimming took off 2 bases at V and 5 bases at J, with 12 bases between the two ends.

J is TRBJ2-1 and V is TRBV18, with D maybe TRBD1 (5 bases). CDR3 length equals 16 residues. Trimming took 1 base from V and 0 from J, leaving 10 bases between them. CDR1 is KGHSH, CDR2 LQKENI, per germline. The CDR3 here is CASSPRQGSSYNEQFF. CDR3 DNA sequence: TGTGCCAGCTCACCACGGCAGGGAAGCTCCTACAATGAGCAGTTCTTC. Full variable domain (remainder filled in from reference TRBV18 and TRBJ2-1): NAGVMQNPRHLVRRRGQEARLRCSPMKGHSHVYWYRQLPEEGLKFMVYLQKENIIDESGMPKERFSAEFPKEGPSILRIQQVVRGDSAAYFCASSPRQGSSYNEQFFGPGTRLTVL.

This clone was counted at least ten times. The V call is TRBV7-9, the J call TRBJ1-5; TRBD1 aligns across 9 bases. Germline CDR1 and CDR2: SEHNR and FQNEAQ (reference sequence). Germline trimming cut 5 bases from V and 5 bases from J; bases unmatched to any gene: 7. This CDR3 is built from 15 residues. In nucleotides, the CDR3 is TGTGCCAGCAGCCAGACGGGACAGGGACATCAGCCCCAGCATTTT. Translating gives CASSQTGQGHQPQHF.

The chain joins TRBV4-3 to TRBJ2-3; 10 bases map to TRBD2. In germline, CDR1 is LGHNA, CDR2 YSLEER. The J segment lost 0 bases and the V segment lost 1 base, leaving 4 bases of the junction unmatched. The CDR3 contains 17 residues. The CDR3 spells CASSQVAGGLSTDTQYF. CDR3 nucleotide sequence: TGCGCCAGCAGCCAAGTAGCGGGGGGACTTAGCACAGATACGCAGTATTTT.

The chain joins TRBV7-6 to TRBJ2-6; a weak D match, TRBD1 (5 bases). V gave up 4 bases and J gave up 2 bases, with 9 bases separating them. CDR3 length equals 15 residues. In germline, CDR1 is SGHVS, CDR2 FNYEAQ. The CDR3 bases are TGTGCCAGCAGCTCCAGGGTAGCTGGGGCCAACGTCCTGACTTTC. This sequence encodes CASSSRVAGANVLTF.

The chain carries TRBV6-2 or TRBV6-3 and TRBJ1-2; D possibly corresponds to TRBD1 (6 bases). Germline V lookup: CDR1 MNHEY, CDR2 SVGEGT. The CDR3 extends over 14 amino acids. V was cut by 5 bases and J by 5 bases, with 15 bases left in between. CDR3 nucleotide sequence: TGTGCCAGCAGTCACAGGGCCAGCGGTTATGGCTACACCTTC. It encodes CASSHRASGYGYTF.

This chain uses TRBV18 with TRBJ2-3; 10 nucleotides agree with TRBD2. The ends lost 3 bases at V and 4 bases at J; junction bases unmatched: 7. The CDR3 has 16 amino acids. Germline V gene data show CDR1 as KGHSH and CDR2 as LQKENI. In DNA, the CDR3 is TGTGCCAGCTCACCCAGCAGCGGGGGGGCCTCAGATACGCAGTATTTT. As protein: CASSPSSGGASDTQYF.

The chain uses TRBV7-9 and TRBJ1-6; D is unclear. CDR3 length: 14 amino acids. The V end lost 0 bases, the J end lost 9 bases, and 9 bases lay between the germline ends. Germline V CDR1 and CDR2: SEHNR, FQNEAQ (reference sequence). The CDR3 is CASSLAGGSSPLHF. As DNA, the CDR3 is TGTGCCAGCAGCTTAGCGGGCGGGAGTTCACCCCTCCACTTT.

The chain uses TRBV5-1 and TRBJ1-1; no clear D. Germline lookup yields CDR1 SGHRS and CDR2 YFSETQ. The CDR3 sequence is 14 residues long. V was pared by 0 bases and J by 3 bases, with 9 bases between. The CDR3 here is CASSLGASDTEAFF. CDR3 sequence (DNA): TGCGCCAGCAGCTTGGGGGCATCTGACACTGAAGCTTTCTTT.

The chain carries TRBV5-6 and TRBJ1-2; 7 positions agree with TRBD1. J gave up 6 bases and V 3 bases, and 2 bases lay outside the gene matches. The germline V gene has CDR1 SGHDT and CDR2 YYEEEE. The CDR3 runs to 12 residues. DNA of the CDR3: TGTGCCAGCAGCTGGGGGACAGATGGCTACACCTTC. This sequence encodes CASSWGTDGYTF.

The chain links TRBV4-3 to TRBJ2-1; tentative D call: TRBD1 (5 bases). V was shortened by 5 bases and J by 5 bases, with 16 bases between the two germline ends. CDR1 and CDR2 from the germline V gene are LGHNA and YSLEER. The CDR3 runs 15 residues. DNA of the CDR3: TGCGCCAGCAGCATCCGCTTTGTAGGGGACAATGAGCAGTTCTTC. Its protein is CASSIRFVGDNEQFF.

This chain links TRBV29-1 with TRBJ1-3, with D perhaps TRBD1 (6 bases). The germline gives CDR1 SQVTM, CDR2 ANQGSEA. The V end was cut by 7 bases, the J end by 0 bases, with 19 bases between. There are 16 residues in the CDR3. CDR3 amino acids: CSANSGTPSSGNTIYF. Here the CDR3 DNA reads TGCAGCGCCAACTCCGGGACACCGAGCTCTGGAAACACCATATATTTT.

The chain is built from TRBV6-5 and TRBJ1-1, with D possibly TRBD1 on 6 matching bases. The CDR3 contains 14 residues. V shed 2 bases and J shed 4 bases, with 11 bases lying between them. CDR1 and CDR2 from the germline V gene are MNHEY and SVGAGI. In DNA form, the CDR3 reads TGTGCCAGCAGTTACATCCAACAGGGCACTGAAGCTTTCTTT. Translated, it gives CASSYIQQGTEAFF.

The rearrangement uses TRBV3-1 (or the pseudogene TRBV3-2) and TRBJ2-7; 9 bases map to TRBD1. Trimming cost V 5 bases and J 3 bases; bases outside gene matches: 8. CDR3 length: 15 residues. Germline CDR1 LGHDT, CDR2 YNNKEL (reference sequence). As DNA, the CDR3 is TGTGCCAGCAGCTTGTTTGGGACAGGGCGCTACGAGCAGTACTTC. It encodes CASSLFGTGRYEQYF.

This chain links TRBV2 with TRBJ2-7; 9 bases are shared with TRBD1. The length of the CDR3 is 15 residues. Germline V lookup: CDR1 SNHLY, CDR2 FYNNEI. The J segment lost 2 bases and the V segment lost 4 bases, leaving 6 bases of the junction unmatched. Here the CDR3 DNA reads TGTGCCAGCAGTGCAGACAGGGGGGGAGCCTACGAGCAGTACTTC. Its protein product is CASSADRGGAYEQYF.

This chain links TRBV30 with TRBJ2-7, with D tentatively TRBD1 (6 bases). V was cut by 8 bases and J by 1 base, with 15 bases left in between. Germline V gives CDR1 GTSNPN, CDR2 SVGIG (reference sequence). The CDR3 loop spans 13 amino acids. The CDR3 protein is CASSQGSSYEQYF. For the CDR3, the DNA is TGTGCCAGTTCGCAGGGGAGTTCCTACGAGCAGTACTTC.